This record looks at one T cell receptor beta chain sequence and its context. Its antigen target is currently unknown. The input lacks base qualities; no much larger clone sits a single base away. Libraries were constructed by the immunoSEQ multiplex PCR assay. Adaptive Biotechnology amplified CDR3 regions from genomic DNA with a two-step multiplex PCR that controlled for amplification bias. The first PCR used primers for every V and J gene segment; the second PCR added barcodes and Illumina adapters. CDR3 libraries were sequenced on an Illumina instrument. Per the authors' processing: Analysis combined the vendor-provided pipelines with custom analysis of raw data in R/Bioconductor under R version 3.3.0. Clonality, which ranges from 0 to 1, was calculated as the inverse of the normalised Shannon entropy across all productive clones. The repertoire share taken up by the top 100 clones defined high-frequency clones, and only clones that passed a 95% confidence test were kept. Repertoire diversity was measured with the Simpson index, and overlap between samples was measured with the Morisita-Horn index. Entries here come from immuneACCESS through TCRdb and include only in-frame sequences with V and J called. Some clones fail to appear in such tables; in the studies checked, an unresolved V gene covers under half of the shortfall, and the cause of the remainder is unknown. The V and J calls and clone size were taken over from that table, and D and trimming were inferred from the DNA. Here the sample has around 8,000 clones; 75% to 85% occur a single time. The ten largest clonotypes hold about 10% of the sample.

This specimen belongs to a study of T cell repertoires in ileal Crohn's disease (dated by TCRdb to the late 2010s). In terms of the full investigation: The median duration of disease was roughly 7.6 years, and at the time of surgery 35% of patients were active smokers. The M0 samples consisted of biopsies taken from the inflamed part of the ileum within the surgical resection specimen. The study ran alongside a multicentre cohort designed to identify predictors of early endoscopic recurrence after ileocolonic resection. Every patient underwent surgery because of a complication, which was stricturing disease in approximately 61% of cases and penetrating disease in approximately 40%. Postoperative therapy was given to about half of the patients, with thiopurines administered to 11 patients and anti-TNF agents administered to 15 to 20 patients. For commercial TCRB immunosequencing, approximately 460 nanograms of biopsy DNA were submitted for each sample. A total of 170 or so mucosal samples from about 50 patients were sequenced, with samples obtained at several locations on the surgical specimen and at postoperative endoscopy. Endoscopic postoperative recurrence was defined as a Rutgeerts score above i0. The TCR repertoire was analysed in around 50 patients with Crohn's disease drawn from a prospective multicentre cohort.

According to the study, the label for this sample's time point signals: inflamed ileum from the surgical specimen. Eligible patients were adults with ileal or ileocolonic Crohn's disease who had an indication for ileocolonic resection. Whole ileal mucosal biopsies were kept frozen at -80 degrees C prior to DNA extraction. Genomic DNA was isolated from frozen whole biopsies using a TRizol-based method, and the DNA was quantified with a NanoDrop 2000 spectrophotometer. CDR1 and CDR2 (SQVTM, ANQGSEA) derive from the germline V gene. The CDR3 runs 12 amino acids, cysteine and phenylalanine included. Just CDR3 DNA is preserved here, 36 bases in frame from base 1. V and J are truncated by 4 bases and 4 bases respectively, leaving an intervening sequence of 10 bases. Beyond this particular receptor, the publication reports: Mucosal CD4 and CD8 T cells were sorted and sequenced only in a subgroup of patients, whose size was not stated. Endoscopic recurrence was found to be associated with higher high-frequency clone percentages at surgery, and recurrence was observed in all patients with clonality above 26.8% (18/57). Compared with CD4 T cells, sorted CD8 T cells held more high-frequency clones, which suggests that the mucosal expansions were mostly CD8. Compared with non-smokers, patients who were active smokers at surgery showed a significantly higher proportion of clonal expansions (around 24% vs 18%, p=0.02).

The rearranged chain carries TRBV29-1 and TRBJ1-1, with TRBD1 tentatively as D gene (5 bases match). The receptor was derived from an adult with Crohn's disease. Sequenced material: ileal tissue. The DNA is TGCAGCGTTGTTGGGGACCCCACTGAAGCTTTCTTT. It translates to CSVVGDPTEAFF.